This entry lists 6 T cell receptor beta chains sequenced from one sample in a study of cytomegalovirus exposure and HLA in healthy donors. PCR involved 60 Vbeta and 13 Jbeta primers. Using immunoSEQ multiplex PCR, the repertoire was profiled, and TCRdb retains in-frame clones only, with some absent. This table holds 160,000 or so clones, more than 65% found once. Source material: PBMCs. Source of these receptors: a woman aged 45-65 years in good health and CMV-seronegative.

The chain's CDR3 is CASSQDDPGTGLSYEQYF. The CDR3 DNA is TGCGCCAGCAGCCAAGATGACCCCGGGACAGGTCTCTCCTACGAGCAGTACTTC. The genes are TRBV4-1 and TRBJ2-7; 8 nucleotides line up with TRBD1. The V gene's germline CDR1 is MGHRA and CDR2 YSYEKL. The CDR3 runs 18 residues. The trim removed 0 bases at V and 0 bases at J, leaving 10 bases unmatched.

The chain combines TRBV5-4 with TRBJ1-1; 7 bases match TRBD1. With V trimmed by 4 bases and J by 8 bases, 14 bases remained unmatched. Germline CDR1 and CDR2: SGHNT and YYREEE (reference sequence). This CDR3 is 15 amino acids long. In DNA, the CDR3 is TGTGCCAGCAGCCTCATTGGGGACAGAGGGATCGAAGCTTTCTTT. Encoded protein: CASSLIGDRGIEAFF. Based on the CDR3 plus reference TRBV5-4 and TRBJ1-1, the full variable domain is ETGVTQSPTHLIKTRGQQVTLRCSSQSGHNTVSWYQQALGQGPQFIFQYYREEENGRGNFPPRFSGLQFPNYSSELNVNALELDDSALYLCASSLIGDRGIEAFFGQGTRLTVV.

The J gene is TRBJ2-7, the V gene TRBV28; TRBD1 is a possible D gene (6 bases). Trimming removed 3 bases from V and 2 bases from J, with 11 bases in between. CDR1 MDHEN and CDR2 SYDVKM come from the germline V gene. CDR3 length: 14 residues. The CDR3 loop reads CASSLTQGPYEQYF. CDR3 bases: TGTGCCAGCAGTTTGACCCAGGGGCCCTACGAGCAGTACTTC.

Notes on this clone: Additional DNA sequences in this sample encode the identical CDR3. V usage is TRBV11-2 and J usage is TRBJ1-1; weak D call: TRBD1 (5 bases). Deletions cut 6 bases from V and 4 bases from J, with 18 bases between. Germline assignment: CDR1 SGHAT and CDR2 FQNNGV. The CDR3 has 15 residues. The CDR3 DNA reads as TGTGCCAGCAGTCGCCAGTCAGCCAGGGCCACTGAAGCTTTCTTT. Translating gives CASSRQSARATEAFF.

The J gene is TRBJ2-1, the V gene TRBV9; a weak D match, TRBD2 (5 bases). Germline V gives CDR1 SGDLS, CDR2 YYNGEE. V lost 4 bases, J lost 6 bases, and 14 bases lay in between. This CDR3 spans 14 amino acids. CDR3 loop: CASSTRGLSNEQFF. CDR3 nucleotides: TGTGCCAGCAGCACCCGGGGTCTTAGCAATGAGCAGTTCTTC.

The rearrangement links TRBV5-4 to TRBJ2-7, with TRBD2 matching over 11 bases. This CDR3 is built from 15 residues. V lost 4 bases and J lost 2; bases outside the gene matches: 5. Germline CDR1 SGHNT, CDR2 YYREEE (reference sequence). The CDR3 nucleotides read TGTGCCAGCAGCAAAAATAGCGGGGGGGCCTACGAGCAGTACTTC. It specifies CASSKNSGGAYEQYF.